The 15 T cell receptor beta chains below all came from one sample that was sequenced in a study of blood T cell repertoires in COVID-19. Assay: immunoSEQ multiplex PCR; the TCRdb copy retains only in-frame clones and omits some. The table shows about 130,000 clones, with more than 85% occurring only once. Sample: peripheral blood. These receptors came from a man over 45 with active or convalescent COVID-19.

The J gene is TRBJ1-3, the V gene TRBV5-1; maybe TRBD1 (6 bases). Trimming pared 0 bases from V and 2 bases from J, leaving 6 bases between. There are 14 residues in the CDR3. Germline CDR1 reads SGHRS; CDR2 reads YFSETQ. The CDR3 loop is CASSLAGAGNTIYF. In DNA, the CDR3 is TGCGCCAGCAGCTTGGCAGGGGCTGGAAACACCATATATTTT.

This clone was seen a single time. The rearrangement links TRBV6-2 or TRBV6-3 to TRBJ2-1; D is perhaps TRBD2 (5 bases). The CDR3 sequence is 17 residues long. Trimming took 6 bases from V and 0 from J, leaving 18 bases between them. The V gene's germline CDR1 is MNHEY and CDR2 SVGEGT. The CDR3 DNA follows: TGTGCCAGCAGCCCCCCCTTCCGGGGAAGCTCCTACAATGAGCAGTTCTTC. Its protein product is CASSPPFRGSSYNEQFF.

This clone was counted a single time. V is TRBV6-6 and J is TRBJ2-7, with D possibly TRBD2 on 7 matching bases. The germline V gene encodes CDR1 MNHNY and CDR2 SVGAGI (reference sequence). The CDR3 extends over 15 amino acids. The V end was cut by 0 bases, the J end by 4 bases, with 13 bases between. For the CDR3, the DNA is TGTGCCAGCAGTTACTCAGGGGGGGCGGATTACGAGCAGTACTTC. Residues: CASSYSGGADYEQYF.

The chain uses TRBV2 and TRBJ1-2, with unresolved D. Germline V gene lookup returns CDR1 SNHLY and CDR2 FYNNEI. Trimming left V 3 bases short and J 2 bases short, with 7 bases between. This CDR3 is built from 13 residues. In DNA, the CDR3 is TGTGCCAGCAGTGATTCAGGAAACTATGGCTACACCTTC. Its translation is CASSDSGNYGYTF.

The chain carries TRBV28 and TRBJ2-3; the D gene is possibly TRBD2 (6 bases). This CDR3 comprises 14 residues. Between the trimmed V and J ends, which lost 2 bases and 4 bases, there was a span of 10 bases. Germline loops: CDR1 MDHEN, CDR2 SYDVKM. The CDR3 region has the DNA TGTGCCAGCAGTTTAGGGGGGTTTTCAGATACGCAGTATTTT. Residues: CASSLGGFSDTQYF.

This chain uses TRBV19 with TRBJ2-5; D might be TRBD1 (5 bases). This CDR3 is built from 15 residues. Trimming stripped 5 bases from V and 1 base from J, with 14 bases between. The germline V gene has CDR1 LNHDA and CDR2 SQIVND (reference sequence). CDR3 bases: TGTGCCAGTAGTCCCGCAGCGCAGGGCCAAGAGACCCAGTACTTC. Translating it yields CASSPAAQGQETQYF.

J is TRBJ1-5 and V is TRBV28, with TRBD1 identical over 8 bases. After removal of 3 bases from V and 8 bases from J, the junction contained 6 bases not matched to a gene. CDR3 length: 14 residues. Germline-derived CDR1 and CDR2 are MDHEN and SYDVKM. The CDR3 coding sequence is TGTGCCAGCAGTTTGGGACAGGCAAGGGAGCCCCAGCATTTT. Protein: CASSLGQAREPQHF.

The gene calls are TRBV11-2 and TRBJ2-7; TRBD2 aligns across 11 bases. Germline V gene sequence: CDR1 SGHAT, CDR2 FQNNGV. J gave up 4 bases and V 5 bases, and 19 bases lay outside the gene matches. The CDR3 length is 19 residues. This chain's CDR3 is CASSDKEQDPLAGGYEQYF. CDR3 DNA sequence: TGTGCCAGCAGCGACAAGGAACAGGATCCTCTAGCGGGAGGATACGAGCAGTACTTC.

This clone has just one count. CDR3 in amino acids: CASSEGVNSPLHF. Here the CDR3 DNA reads TGCGCCAGCAGTGAGGGAGTAAATTCACCCCTCCACTTT. The chain recombines TRBV10-1 with TRBJ1-6; D uncertain. The germline V and J ends were trimmed by 2 bases and 7 bases, with 6 bases remaining between them. Germline values: CDR1 WNHNN, CDR2 SYGVQD (reference sequence). This CDR3 has 13 residues.

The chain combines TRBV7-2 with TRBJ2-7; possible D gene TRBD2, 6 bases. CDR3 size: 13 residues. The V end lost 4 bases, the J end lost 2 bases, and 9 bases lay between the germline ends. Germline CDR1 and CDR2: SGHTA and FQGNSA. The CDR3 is CASSYAGPYEQYF. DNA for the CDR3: TGTGCCAGCAGCTACGCGGGACCCTACGAGCAGTACTTC.

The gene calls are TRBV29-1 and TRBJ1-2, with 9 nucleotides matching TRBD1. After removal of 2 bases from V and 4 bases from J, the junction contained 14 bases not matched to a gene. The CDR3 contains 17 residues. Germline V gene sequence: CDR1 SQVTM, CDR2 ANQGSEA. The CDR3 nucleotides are TGCAGCGTTGAAAGCTCGAACGGCGGGACAGGGTCCTATGGCTACACCTTC. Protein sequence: CSVESSNGGTGSYGYTF.

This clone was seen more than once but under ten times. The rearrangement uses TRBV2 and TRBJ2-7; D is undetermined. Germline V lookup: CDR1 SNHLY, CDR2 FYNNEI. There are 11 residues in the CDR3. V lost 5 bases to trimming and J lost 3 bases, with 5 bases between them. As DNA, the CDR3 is TGTGCCAGCAGTTGGAGCTACGAGCAGTACTTC. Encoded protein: CASSWSYEQYF.

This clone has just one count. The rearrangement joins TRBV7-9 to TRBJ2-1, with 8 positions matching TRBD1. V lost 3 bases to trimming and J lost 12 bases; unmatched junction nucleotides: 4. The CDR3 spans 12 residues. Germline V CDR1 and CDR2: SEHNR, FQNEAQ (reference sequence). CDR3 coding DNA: TGTGCCAGCAGCTTTACTGGGACAGGGCAGTTCTTC. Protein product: CASSFTGTGQFF. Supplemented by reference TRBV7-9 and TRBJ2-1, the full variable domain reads DTGVSQNPRHKITKRGQNVTFRCDPISEHNRLYWYRQTLGQGPEFLTYFQNEAQLEKSRLLSDRFSAERPKGSFSTLEIQRTEQGDSAMYLCASSFTGTGQFFGPGTRLTVL.

In nucleotides, the CDR3 is TGTGCCAGCAGTGAACAGACAGGGGGCTATGGCTACACCTTC. Translating gives CASSEQTGGYGYTF. V is TRBV6-1 and J is TRBJ1-2; 9 bases line up with TRBD1. Unmatched junction bases numbered 2, after V lost 2 bases and J lost 4 bases. Germline lookup yields CDR1 MNHNS and CDR2 SASEGT. The CDR3 loop spans 14 amino acids.

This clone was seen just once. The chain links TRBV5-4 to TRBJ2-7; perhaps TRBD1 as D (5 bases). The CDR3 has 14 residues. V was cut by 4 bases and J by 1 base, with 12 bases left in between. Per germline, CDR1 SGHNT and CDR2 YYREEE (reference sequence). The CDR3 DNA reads TGTGCCAGCAGCGTCGACAGACCGTCCTACGAGCAGTACTTC. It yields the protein CASSVDRPSYEQYF.